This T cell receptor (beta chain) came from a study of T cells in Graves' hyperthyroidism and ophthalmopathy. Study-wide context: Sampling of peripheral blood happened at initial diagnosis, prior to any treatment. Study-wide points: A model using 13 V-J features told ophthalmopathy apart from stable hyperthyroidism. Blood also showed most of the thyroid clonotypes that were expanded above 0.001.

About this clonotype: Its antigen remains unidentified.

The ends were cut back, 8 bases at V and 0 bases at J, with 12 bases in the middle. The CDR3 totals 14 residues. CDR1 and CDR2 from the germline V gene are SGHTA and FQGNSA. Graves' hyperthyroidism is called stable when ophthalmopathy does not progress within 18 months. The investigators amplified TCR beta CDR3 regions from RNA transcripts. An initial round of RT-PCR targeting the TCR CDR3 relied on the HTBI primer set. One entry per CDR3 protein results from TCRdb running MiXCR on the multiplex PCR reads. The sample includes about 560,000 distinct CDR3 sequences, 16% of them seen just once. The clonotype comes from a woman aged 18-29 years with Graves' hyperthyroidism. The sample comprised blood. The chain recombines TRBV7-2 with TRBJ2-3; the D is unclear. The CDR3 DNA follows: TGTGCCAGCCAAGGGAACTCTAGCACAGATACGCAGTATTTT. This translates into CASQGNSSTDTQYF.